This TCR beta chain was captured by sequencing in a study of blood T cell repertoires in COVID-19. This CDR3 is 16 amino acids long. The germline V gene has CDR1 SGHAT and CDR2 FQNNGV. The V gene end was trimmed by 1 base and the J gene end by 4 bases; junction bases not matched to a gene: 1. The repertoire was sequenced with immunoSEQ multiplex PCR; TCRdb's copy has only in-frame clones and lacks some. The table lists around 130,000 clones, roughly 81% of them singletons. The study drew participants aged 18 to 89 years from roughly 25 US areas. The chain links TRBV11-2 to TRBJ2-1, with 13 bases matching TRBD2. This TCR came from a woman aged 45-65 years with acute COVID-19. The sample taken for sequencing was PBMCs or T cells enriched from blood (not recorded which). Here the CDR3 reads CASSLGGLAGYNEQFF. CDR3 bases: TGTGCCAGCAGCTTAGGGGGACTAGCGGGGTACAATGAGCAGTTCTTC.